This T cell receptor (beta chain) was recorded in a study of early T cells in non-severe SARS-CoV-2 infection. Using its own MiXCR run on the 5' RACE reads, TCRdb lists one record per CDR3 protein. The table lists about 33,000 distinct CDR3 sequences, over 4.5% of them singletons. CDR1 is MNHNY and CDR2 is SVGAGI in the germline V gene (reference sequence). With V trimmed by 6 bases and J by 2 bases, 3 bases remained unmatched. The CDR3 is 15 amino acids. The genes are TRBV6-6 and TRBJ1-6; 8 bases fit TRBD1. Sequencing was carried out using whole blood. This receptor was identified in an adult who was a healthcare worker with PCR-confirmed SARS-CoV-2 infection or an uninfected control (not recorded which). The CDR3 nucleotides are TGTGCCAGCAGGGACAGGGCGACCTATAATTCACCCCTCCACTTT. Translating gives CASRDRATYNSPLHF.